The 11 T cell receptor beta chains in this list originate from one sample, sequenced in a study of PD-L1 blockade in urothelial cancer. Produced via immunoSEQ multiplex PCR; TCRdb's table is partial and in-frame only. The data show around 56,000 clones, 86% seen once. Sequencing used PBMCs, obtained around atezolizumab (anti-PD-L1) treatment. The source is a middle-aged man with urothelial cancer.

This chain links TRBV27 with TRBJ2-1; 10 bases map to TRBD1. This CDR3 has 15 residues. CDR1 and CDR2 (germline): MNHEY, SMNVEV (reference sequence). V was clipped by 8 bases and J by 4 bases; unmatched bases: 8. The CDR3 nucleotides read TGTGCCAGCTCCGAGACAGGGGGCGATTACAATGAGCAGTTCTTC. Its protein is CASSETGGDYNEQFF.

The chain is built from TRBV7-9 and TRBJ1-5; 9 positions agree with TRBD1. Germline V CDR1 and CDR2: SEHNR, FQNEAQ (reference sequence). V shed 5 bases, J shed 4 bases, and the junction held 3 bases outside the gene matches. This CDR3 region has 14 residues. The CDR3 here is CASSKQGANQPQHF. Here the CDR3 DNA reads TGTGCCAGCAGCAAACAGGGGGCGAATCAGCCCCAGCATTTT.

The rearrangement joins TRBV21-1 to TRBJ1-1; the DNA was not used to check the table's D call, TRBD1. TRBV21-1 corresponds to a pseudogene. The CDR3 has 14 amino acids. Here the CDR3 DNA reads TGTGCCAGCAGCAAAAGACAGGCCCCAACTGAAGCTTTCTTT. Translation: CASSKRQAPTEAFF.

This chain joins TRBV19 and TRBJ1-2, with TRBD1 identical over 9 bases. Trimming took 7 bases from V and 0 from J; bases not matched to a gene: 12. The CDR3 is made up of 17 amino acids. Germline CDR1 and CDR2: LNHDA and SQIVND (reference sequence). The CDR3 region has the DNA TGTGCCAGTAATCAGCCCGGGACAGGGTTCCCTAACTATGGCTACACCTTC. Encoded protein: CASNQPGTGFPNYGYTF.

The V gene is TRBV5-5, the J gene TRBJ2-5, with 12 nucleotides matching TRBD2. CDR1 and CDR2 (germline): SGHKS, YYEKEE (reference sequence). J gave up 2 bases and V 0 bases, and 2 bases lay outside the gene matches. This CDR3 has 16 amino acids. The CDR3: CASSLGLAGGQETQYF. In DNA, the CDR3 is TGTGCCAGCAGCTTGGGCCTAGCGGGAGGGCAAGAGACCCAGTACTTC.

This clone has a handful of counts. The CDR3 region has the DNA TGTGCCAGCAGCTCCGTGGGAGGGGTCTACGAGCAGTACTTC. It codes for CASSSVGGVYEQYF. The genes are TRBV5-4 and TRBJ2-7; 7 bases map to TRBD2. V lost 3 bases, J lost 3 bases, and 6 bases stayed unmatched. The CDR3 sequence is 14 residues long. CDR1 is SGHNT, CDR2 YYREEE, per germline (reference sequence).

This clone was found a few times. This chain uses TRBV28 with TRBJ1-2; 8 bases agree with TRBD1. Unmatched junction bases numbered 6, after V lost 11 bases and J lost 4 bases. Germline V gene sequence: CDR1 MDHEN, CDR2 SYDVKM. The CDR3 runs to 12 residues. The CDR3 sequence: CASWTGSYGYTF. CDR3 nucleotide sequence: TGTGCCTCATGGACAGGGTCCTATGGCTACACCTTC.

The gene calls are TRBV11-2 and TRBJ1-3; the D is unclear. V was shortened by 5 bases and J by 2 bases, with 10 bases between the two germline ends. CDR1 is SGHAT and CDR2 is FQNNGV in the germline V gene. The CDR3 totals 14 residues. The CDR3 DNA follows: TGTGCCAGCAGCCACAGCTCTGCTGGAAACACCATATATTTT. The encoded protein is CASSHSSAGNTIYF.

The chain couples TRBV5-4 to TRBJ2-3; TRBD2 matches at 9 bases. Unmatched junction bases numbered 7, after V lost 4 bases and J lost 1 base. The CDR3 is 16 residues long. Germline CDR1 is SGHNT and CDR2 is YYREEE (reference sequence). The CDR3 DNA follows: TGTGCCAGCAGCCTGCGGCGGGAGGGCCGCACAGATACGCAGTATTTT. Translating it yields CASSLRREGRTDTQYF.

The V call is TRBV4-1, the J call TRBJ2-3, with TRBD1 identical over 7 bases. This CDR3 has 15 amino acids. V shed 5 bases and J 2 bases; nucleotides not matched to a gene: 7. Germline V gene data show CDR1 as MGHRA and CDR2 as YSYEKL. In DNA form, the CDR3 reads TGCGCCAGCAGCTCCCGGACAGGTCTCACAGATACGCAGTATTTT. Translating it yields CASSSRTGLTDTQYF.

Worth noting for this clone: In this CDR3 the conserved last residue, phenylalanine or tryptophan, is missing, so a read error is likely. The chain has TRBV6-5 and TRBJ2-3; 7 bases line up with TRBD2. The ends lost 2 bases at V and 0 bases at J; junction bases unmatched: 2. The CDR3 covers 15 residues. Per germline, CDR1 MNHEY and CDR2 SVGAGI. The CDR3 is CASSYGGGSTDTQYS. The CDR3 nucleotides are TGTGCCAGCAGTTACGGCGGGGGAAGCACAGATACGCAGTATTCT.